This entry features one T cell receptor (beta chain) sequence. The CDR3 end is not reached by the read, which stops 3 residues before it; the germline J gene fills it in. The sample comes from a study of T cells in women clearing cervical HPV infection. V lost 0 bases and J lost 2; bases outside the gene matches: 3. CDR3 size: 15 residues. The germline CDR1 and CDR2 sequences are SGHNT and YENEEA. The method was immunoSEQ multiplex PCR; TCRdb's version includes in-frame clones alone and lacks a portion of them. Its table lists roughly 50,000 clones. This rearrangement joins TRBV11-3 to TRBJ2-7; 8 bases are shared with TRBD1. This clonotype was sampled from a woman aged 18 to 75 with a cervical HPV16 infection that either progressed to CIN3+ or cleared (not recorded which). Sequencing was performed on blood buffy coat. The CDR3: CASSLDGQGTYEQYF. Partial CDR3 DNA: TGTGCCAGCAGCTTAGACGGACAGGGCACCTACGAG.